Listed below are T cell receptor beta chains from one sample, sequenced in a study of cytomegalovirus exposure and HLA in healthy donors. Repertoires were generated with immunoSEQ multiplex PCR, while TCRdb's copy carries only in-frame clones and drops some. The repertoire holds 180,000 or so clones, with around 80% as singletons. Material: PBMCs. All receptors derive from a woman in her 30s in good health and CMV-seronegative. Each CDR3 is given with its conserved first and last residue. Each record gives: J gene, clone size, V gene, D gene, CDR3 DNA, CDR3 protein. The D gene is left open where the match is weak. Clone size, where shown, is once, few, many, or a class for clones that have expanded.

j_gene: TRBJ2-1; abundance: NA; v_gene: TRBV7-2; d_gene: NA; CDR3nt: TGTGCCAGCAGCTTAGGACTTTTAAACAATGAGCAGTTCTTC; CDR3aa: CASSLGLLNNEQFF
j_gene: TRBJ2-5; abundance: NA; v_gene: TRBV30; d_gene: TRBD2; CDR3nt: TGTGCCTGGAGTGTATTAGCGGGGGGGCGGGAGACCCAGTACTTC; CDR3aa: CAWSVLAGGRETQYF
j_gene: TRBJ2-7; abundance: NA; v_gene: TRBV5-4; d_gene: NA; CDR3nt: TGTGCCAGCAGCATCCCCGACAGTTACGAGCAGTACTTC; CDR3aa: CASSIPDSYEQYF
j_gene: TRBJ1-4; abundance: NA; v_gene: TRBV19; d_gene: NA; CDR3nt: TGTGCCAGTAGTATAACTTCTGGGCGGGGTGAAAAACTGTTTTTT; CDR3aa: CASSITSGRGEKLFF
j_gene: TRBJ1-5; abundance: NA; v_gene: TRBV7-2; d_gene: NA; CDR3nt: TGTGCCAGCAGCTTAGTCAGAAATCAGCCCCAGCATTTT; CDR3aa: CASSLVRNQPQHF
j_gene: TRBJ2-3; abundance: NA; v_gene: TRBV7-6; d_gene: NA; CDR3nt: TGTGCCAGCAGCGCCCCCGAGCGGGCATCGGGCGGAGACACAGATACGCAGTATTTT; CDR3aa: CASSAPERASGGDTDTQYF
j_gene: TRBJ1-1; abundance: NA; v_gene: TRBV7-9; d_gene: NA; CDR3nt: TGTGCCAGCAGCCCCACAAGGGAGGGATCTACTTTCTTT; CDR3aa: CASSPTREGSTFF
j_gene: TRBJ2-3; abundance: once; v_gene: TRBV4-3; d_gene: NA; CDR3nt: TGCGCCAGCAGCCCACTCCCAGGCGCTAGCACAGATACGCAGTATTTT; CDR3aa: CASSPLPGASTDTQYF
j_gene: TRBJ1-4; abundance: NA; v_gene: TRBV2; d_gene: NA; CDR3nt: TGTGCCAGCACTGGAGGGAGTCCTAATGAAAAACTGTTTTTT; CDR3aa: CASTGGSPNEKLFF
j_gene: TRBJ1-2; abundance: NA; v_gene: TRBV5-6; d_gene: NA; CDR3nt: TGTGCCAGCAGCTTGGGCAGTCCAACTAACTATGGCTACACCTTC; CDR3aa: CASSLGSPTNYGYTF
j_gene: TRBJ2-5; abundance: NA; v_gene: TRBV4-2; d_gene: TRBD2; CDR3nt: TGTGCCAGCAGCCCATCAGGACTAGCGGGGGGGACCCAGTACTTC; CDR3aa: CASSPSGLAGGTQYF
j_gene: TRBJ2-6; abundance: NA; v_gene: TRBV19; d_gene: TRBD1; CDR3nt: TGTGCCAGTAGAAGGGACAGGGAAGGACCCGGGGCCAACGTCCTGACTTTC; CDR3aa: CASRRDREGPGANVLTF
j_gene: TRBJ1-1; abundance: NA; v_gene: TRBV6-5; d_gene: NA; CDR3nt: TGTGCCAGCAGTTACTCCTCAGGGGTGGGCACTGAAGCTTTCTTT; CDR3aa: CASSYSSGVGTEAFF